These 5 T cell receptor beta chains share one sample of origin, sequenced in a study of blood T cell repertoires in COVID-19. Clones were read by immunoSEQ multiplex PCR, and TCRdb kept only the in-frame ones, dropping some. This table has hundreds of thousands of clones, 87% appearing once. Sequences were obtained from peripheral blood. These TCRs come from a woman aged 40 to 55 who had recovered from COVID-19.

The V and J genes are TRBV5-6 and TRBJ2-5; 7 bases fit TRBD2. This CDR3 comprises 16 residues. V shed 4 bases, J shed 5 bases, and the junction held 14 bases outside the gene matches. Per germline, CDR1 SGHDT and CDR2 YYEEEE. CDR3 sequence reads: CASSNRGGTAGETQYF. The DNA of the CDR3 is TGTGCCAGCAGCAACCGCGGGGGTACGGCGGGGGAGACCCAGTACTTC.

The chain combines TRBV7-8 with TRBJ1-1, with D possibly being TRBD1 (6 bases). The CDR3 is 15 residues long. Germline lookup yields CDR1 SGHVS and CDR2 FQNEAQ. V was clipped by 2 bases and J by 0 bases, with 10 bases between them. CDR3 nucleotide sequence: TGTGCCAGCAGCTTACAGGGGATTATGAACACTGAAGCTTTCTTT. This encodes CASSLQGIMNTEAFF.

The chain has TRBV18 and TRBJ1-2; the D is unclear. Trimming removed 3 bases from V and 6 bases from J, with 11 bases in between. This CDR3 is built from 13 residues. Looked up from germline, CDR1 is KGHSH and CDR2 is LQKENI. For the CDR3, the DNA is TGTGCCAGCTCACCTTTTGCCTCGGATGGCTACACCTTC. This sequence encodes CASSPFASDGYTF.

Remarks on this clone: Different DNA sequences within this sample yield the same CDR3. The CDR3 nucleotides are TGTGCCAGCTCACCAGGGACACTCTATGGCTACACCTTC. This sequence encodes CASSPGTLYGYTF. This chain connects TRBV18 to TRBJ1-2, with D tentatively TRBD1 (6 bases). The V gene's germline CDR1 is KGHSH and CDR2 LQKENI. V was trimmed by 2 bases and J by 4 bases, leaving 8 bases between them. CDR3 length: 13 residues. The full variable domain, its missing parts supplied by reference TRBV18 and TRBJ1-2, is NAGVMQNPRHLVRRRGQEARLRCSPMKGHSHVYWYRQLPEEGLKFMVYLQKENIIDESGMPKERFSAEFPKEGPSILRIQQVVRGDSAAYFCASSPGTLYGYTFGSGTRLTVV.

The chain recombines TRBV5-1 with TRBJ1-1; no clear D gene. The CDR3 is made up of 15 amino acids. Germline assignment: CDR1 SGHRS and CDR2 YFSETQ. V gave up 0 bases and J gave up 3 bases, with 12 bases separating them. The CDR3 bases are TGCGCCAGCAGCTTGGACAGACCGAGGGACACTGAAGCTTTCTTT. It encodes CASSLDRPRDTEAFF.